This is a list of T cell receptor beta chains from one sample in a study of cytomegalovirus exposure and HLA in healthy donors. Assay: immunoSEQ multiplex PCR; the TCRdb copy retains only in-frame clones and omits some. The sample records some 150,000 clones, about 72% being singletons. The sequenced material came from PBMCs. These receptors all come from a man aged 25-40 years in good health and CMV-seropositive. The CDR3 runs from the conserved cysteine through the conserved F or W. The D gene is left open where the match is weak. Where a row states a size, it is once, few, many or the class of an expanded clone; other rows omit it.

>14|TRBD1|-|TRBV7-6|TRBJ2-1
TGTGCCAGCAGCGCCACAGGGGCGGGCAATGAGCAGTTCTTC
CASSATGAGNEQFF
>16|TRBD1|-|TRBV7-2|TRBJ2-3
TGTGCCAGCAGCTTAGACCGGACAGGAAACACAGATACGCAGTATTTT
CASSLDRTGNTDTQYF
>15|-|-|TRBV7-6|TRBJ2-1
TGTGCCAGCAGCTTATGGTCAGGGCAGGGGAATGAGCAGTTCTTC
CASSLWSGQGNEQFF
>17|TRBD1|few|TRBV27|TRBJ1-2
TGTGCCAGCAGTTTTTCGGGACAGGGGGCAATAGGGGATGGCTACACCTTC
CASSFSGQGAIGDGYTF
>15|TRBD1|-|TRBV6-1|TRBJ2-5
TGTGCCAGCACTAACGTTAGGACAGGGCAAGAGACCCAGTACTTC
CASTNVRTGQETQYF
>16|-|-|TRBV7-6|TRBJ2-1
TGTGCCAGCAGCTTAGGAGGGGGGACAGTCTACAATGAGCAGTTCTTC
CASSLGGGTVYNEQFF
>13|-|once|TRBV19|TRBJ2-7
TGTGCCAGTAGTAGAGAGATCAACAGGGATCAGTACTTC
CASSREINRDQYF
>16|TRBD2|-|TRBV7-2|TRBJ2-1
TGTGCCAGCAGCTTAGGGATTAGCGGGGGGGCATATGAGCAGTTCTTC
CASSLGISGGAYEQFF
>16|TRBD2|-|TRBV5-1|TRBJ2-3
TGCGCCAGCAGCTACCAGCTAGCGGGGGGTGGAGATACGCAGTATTTT
CASSYQLAGGGDTQYF
>14|TRBD2|-|TRBV2|TRBJ2-5
TGTGCCAGTAGGACTAGCGGGGGCGAGGAGACCCAGTACTTC
CASRTSGGEETQYF
>14|TRBD1|-|TRBV6-5|TRBJ2-4
TGTGCCAGCAGACCTACAGGGGAGTCGGACATTCAGTACTTC
CASRPTGESDIQYF
>14|-|few|TRBV28|TRBJ2-7
TGTGCCAGCAGTTCGACAGCCGTACCCTACGAGCAGTACTTC
CASSSTAVPYEQYF
>14|-|-|TRBV6-1|TRBJ2-5
TGTGCCAGCAGTGAAGGGGGAGCACAAGAGACCCAGTACTTC
CASSEGGAQETQYF
>12|-|-|TRBV6-6|TRBJ1-1
TGTGCCAGCAGTTCAACAGGGACTGAAGCTTTCTTT
CASSSTGTEAFF
>15|TRBD2|-|TRBV9|TRBJ2-3
TGTGCCAGCAGCGGTAGCGGGGGACCCGGGCATACGCAGTATTTT
CASSGSGGPGHTQYF
>17|TRBD1|few|TRBV29-1|TRBJ2-1
TGCAGCGTTGAAGGGCTCTGGGGACAGGGTTCCTACAATGAGCAGTTCTTC
CSVEGLWGQGSYNEQFF
>16|-|-|TRBV27|TRBJ2-3
TGTGCCAGCAGTTTATCGACCACTAGGCGGACAGATACGCAGTATTTT
CASSLSTTRRTDTQYF
>13|-|-|TRBV7-8|TRBJ2-5
TGTGCCAGCACCTTGAGCACCAGGGAGACCCAGTACTTC
CASTLSTRETQYF
>15|-|-|TRBV27|TRBJ2-3
TGTGCCAGCAGTCCACTTCCCCCTAGCACAGATACGCAGTATTTT
CASSPLPPSTDTQYF
>17|TRBD2|-|TRBV7-8|TRBJ2-3
TGTGCCAGCAGCTTAGTGCGTAGCGGGGGAATCACAGATACGCAGTATTTT
CASSLVRSGGITDTQYF
>16|-|-|TRBV5-1|TRBJ1-2
TGCGCCAGCAGCCCCTTCCCTGGGGCGGCGAGCAAGGGCTACACCTTC
CASSPFPGAASKGYTF
>14|-|-|TRBV6-4|TRBJ1-4
TGTGCCAGCAGTGACGGGCGCCCCGTCGAGAAACTGTTTTTT
CASSDGRPVEKLFF
>16|TRBD1|-|TRBV28|TRBJ2-7
TGTGCCAGCAGTTTATTACTCTGGACAGGGCGACACGAGCAGTACTTC
CASSLLLWTGRHEQYF
>15|TRBD2|-|TRBV2|TRBJ2-3
TGTGCCAGCAGTGATGTTTCGGTAGCGGGGGGACCGCAGTATTTT
CASSDVSVAGGPQYF
>12|-|-|TRBV30|TRBJ2-7
TGTTCCTGGAGTCTGACTCACTACGAGCAGTACTTC
CSWSLTHYEQYF
>15|TRBD2|-|TRBV13|TRBJ2-5
TGTGCCAGCAGCTTAGGCGGGGGGATGCAAGAGACCCAGTACTTC
CASSLGGGMQETQYF
>12|-|-|TRBV2|TRBJ1-2
TGTGCCAGCGTGGACTCTCGTCGTGGCTACACCTTC
CASVDSRRGYTF
>17|TRBD2|-|TRBV7-2|TRBJ2-7
TGTGCCAGCAGTTTCAGTGTTCCGGGACTAGCAGTCTACGAGCAGTACTTC
CASSFSVPGLAVYEQYF
>16|-|-|TRBV4-1|TRBJ1-5
TGCGCCAGCAGCCCGTCGGGGGGGTCACGCAATCAGCCCCAGCATTTT
CASSPSGGSRNQPQHF
>16|-|-|TRBV21-1|TRBJ1-4
TGTGCCAGCAGCAAGGAGCGGAGGGGAGTCGGGGAAAAACTGTTTTTT
CASSKERRGVGEKLFF
>15|TRBD2|-|TRBV2|TRBJ2-7
TGTGCCAGCAGTGACTCGCGGGGGGGGTCCTACGAGCAGTACTTC
CASSDSRGGSYEQYF
>15|-|few|TRBV10-3|TRBJ2-7
TGTGCCATCAGAGGCCGGGACACGCTCTCCTACGAGCAGTACTTC
CAIRGRDTLSYEQYF
>14|TRBD2|-|TRBV2|TRBJ2-3
TGTGCCAGCGGACTTGGGACTAGTCGAGATACGCAGTATTTT
CASGLGTSRDTQYF
>14|-|-|TRBV21-1|TRBJ1-2
TGTGCCAGCAGCAAGGGCAGGGGAGTGGGAGGCTACACCTTC
CASSKGRGVGGYTF
>14|-|few|TRBV5-1|TRBJ2-2
TGCGCCAGCAGCTTGGGAGAGGACACCGGGGAGCTGTTTTTT
CASSLGEDTGELFF
>15|-|-|TRBV5-1|TRBJ1-4
TGCGCCAGCAGCTTGGAGGGAGCAACTAATGAAAAACTGTTTTTT
CASSLEGATNEKLFF
>14|TRBD2|-|TRBV5-1|TRBJ2-3
TGCGCCAGCAGCGAGAGCGGGGTTTCAGATACGCAGTATTTT
CASSESGVSDTQYF
>16|TRBD2|once|TRBV2|TRBJ2-7
TGTGCCAGCAGTGTTACTAGCGGGGACGGAGGTTGGGAGCAGTACTTC
CASSVTSGDGGWEQYF
>17|TRBD1|few|TRBV27|TRBJ1-6
TGTGCCAGCAGTTACAGGGGGCATGCGTCGTATAATTCACCCCTCCACTTT
CASSYRGHASYNSPLHF
>14|-|few|TRBV6-1|TRBJ2-7
TGTGCCAGCAGTGAAGCCCCAGGGGCAAGCGAGCAGTACTTC
CASSEAPGASEQYF
>13|-|-|TRBV6-1|TRBJ1-1
TGTGCCAGCAGTGCCCAGGGGAACACTGAAGCTTTCTTT
CASSAQGNTEAFF
>15|-|-|TRBV27|TRBJ2-7
TGTGCCAGCAGTTTATCGGCGGGGTTGTCCTACGAGCAGTACTTC
CASSLSAGLSYEQYF
>14|TRBD1|-|TRBV28|TRBJ2-7
TGTGCCAGCAGTTTAGGACAGGGGTCCTACGAGCAGTACTTC
CASSLGQGSYEQYF
>15|-|-|TRBV4-3|TRBJ2-3
TGCGCCAGCAGCCAAGATTTGGCAGTCACAGATACGCAGTATTTT
CASSQDLAVTDTQYF
>15|TRBD1|-|TRBV5-1|TRBJ1-4
TGCGCCAGCAGCTTAAGGGGGCCGGAAAATGAAAAACTGTTTTTT
CASSLRGPENEKLFF
>15|-|few|TRBV19|TRBJ2-5
TGTGCCAGTAGTATAGTTGGGGCGCCGCAAGAGACCCAGTACTTC
CASSIVGAPQETQYF
>18|-|-|TRBV4-3|TRBJ2-2
TGCGCCAGCAGCCAAGGGGCTTTTACAGCGGCGAACACCGGGGAGCTGTTTTTT
CASSQGAFTAANTGELFF
>16|-|few|TRBV6-1|TRBJ1-5
TGTGCCAGCAGTGGAGCTGAGAATATAGGCAATCAGCCCCAGCATTTT
CASSGAENIGNQPQHF
>14|-|once|TRBV5-1|TRBJ1-4
TGCGCCAGCAGCTATCAGGGCCTGGGTGAAAAACTGTTTTTT
CASSYQGLGEKLFF
>14|-|-|TRBV5-1|TRBJ2-7
TGCGCCAGCAGCCTCACCCTAGCTCTGCACGAGCAGTACTTC
CASSLTLALHEQYF
>15|TRBD2|-|TRBV9|TRBJ2-2
TGTGCCAGCAGCGAGGCGGGGGCGAACACCGGGGAGCTGTTTTTT
CASSEAGANTGELFF
>14|TRBD1|-|TRBV4-1|TRBJ2-5
TGCGCCAGCAATCCCAGGGGGTTACAAGAGACCCAGTACTTC
CASNPRGLQETQYF
>15|TRBD1|-|TRBV11-2|TRBJ2-7
TGTGCCAGCAGCTTAGATCCCGGACAGGGCCACGAGCAGTACTTC
CASSLDPGQGHEQYF